The T cell receptor (beta chain) described here comes from a study of shared clonotypes between healthy human individuals. The data were produced by immunoSEQ multiplex PCR, yet TCRdb's version contains in-frame clones alone and is incomplete. Among 2.3 million or so clones listed, over 85% were seen once. A word on this clone: The sample carries other DNA sequences with the same CDR3.

The CDR3 length is 14 residues. The trim removed 2 bases at V and 2 bases at J, leaving 2 bases unmatched. Germline CDR1 and CDR2: MDHEN and SYDVKM. This sequence was found in a man between 18 and 35 years old in good health. Some clones in this sample may be carry-over from other donors' samples. The genes are TRBV28 and TRBJ1-1; 7 nucleotides agree with TRBD1. The sequencing sample was made of naive CD4+ T cells from PBMCs. Subset of the sample: CD45RA+ positively selected. CDR3 nucleotides: TGTGCCAGCAGTTTAGGACAGGTCAACACTGAAGCTTTCTTT. The encoded protein is CASSLGQVNTEAFF.